This TCR beta chain was recovered during a study of cytomegalovirus exposure and HLA in healthy donors. Findings of the study overall: V segments that were indistinguishable, TRBV6-2 and TRBV6-3 among them, were omitted from analysis.

Primers included in the PCR were 60 Vbeta and 13 Jbeta primers. The method was immunoSEQ multiplex PCR; TCRdb's version includes in-frame clones alone and lacks a portion of them. Among 200,000 or so clones listed, approximately 81% were seen once. The trim removed 7 bases at V and 0 bases at J, leaving 12 bases unmatched. Germline V lookup: CDR1 LNHDA, CDR2 SQIVND (reference sequence). The CDR3 has 17 amino acids. A remark on this clone: Antigen: not known.

The sequenced sample consisted of PBMCs. The rearrangement links TRBV19 to TRBJ1-5, with TRBD1 matching 7 bases. This TCR was recovered from a man between 45 and 60 years old in good health and CMV-seronegative. The CDR3, as DNA: TGTGCCAGTACCTCCCTTTGGGGACAGCATAGCAATCAGCCCCAGCATTTT. This gives the protein CASTSLWGQHSNQPQHF.